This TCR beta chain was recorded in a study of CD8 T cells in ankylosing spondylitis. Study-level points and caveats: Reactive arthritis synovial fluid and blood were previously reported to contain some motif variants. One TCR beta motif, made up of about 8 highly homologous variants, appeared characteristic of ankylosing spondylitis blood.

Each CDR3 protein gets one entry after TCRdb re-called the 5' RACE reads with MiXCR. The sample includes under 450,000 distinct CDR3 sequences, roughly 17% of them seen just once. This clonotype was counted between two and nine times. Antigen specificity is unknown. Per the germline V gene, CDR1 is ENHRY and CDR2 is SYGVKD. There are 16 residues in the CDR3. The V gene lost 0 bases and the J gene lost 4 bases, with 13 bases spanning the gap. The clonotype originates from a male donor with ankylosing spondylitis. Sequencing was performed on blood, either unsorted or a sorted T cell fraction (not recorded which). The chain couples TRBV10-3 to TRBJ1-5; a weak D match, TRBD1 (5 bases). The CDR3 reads CAISESTPGGNQPQHF. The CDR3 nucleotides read TGTGCCATCAGTGAGTCTACCCCCGGGGGGAATCAGCCCCAGCATTTT.